This entry concerns a single T cell receptor (beta chain). Its antigen is not yet known. No qualities accompany the bases; no much larger clone lies one base away. This sample was taken from a study of blood T cell repertoires in COVID-19 (TCRdb year 2020). With respect to the entire study: Samples from collaborators originated in the United States, Italy and Spain and spanned both the acute and convalescent phases of COVID-19. The material from the prospective study consisted of cDNA or gDNA derived from T cells, B-cell-depleted T cells, or PBMCs. Subjects who had been exposed to COVID-19, were actively infected with it, or had recovered from it provided the deeply sampled blood TCRbeta repertoires that made up the dataset. A freely available public database, intended as a resource for researchers studying the immune response to SARS-CoV-2, is where the repertoires were released. The samples were drawn from two sources: the first 160 participants of the ongoing ImmuneRACE study, and 1,200 or so subjects contributed by 6 global collaborators. A de-identified subject ID, COVID-19 status, age in years and sex were almost always included in the sample metadata. Where available, HLA class I and class II types were taken from metadata supplied by the sample provider and were not determined by assay-based typing. Overall study outcomes, separate from this receptor: How much clinical and demographic metadata was included differed by source and by participant, and the metadata was provided uncurated.

A second Seattle source provided samples from volunteer blood donors who had recovered from COVID-19. Whole blood was collected in K2EDTA tubes by collaborating institutions according to the institutions' own protocols. For TCRbeta analysis, collaborators shipped samples as frozen whole blood, isolated PBMCs, or DNA extracted from either of those sample types. The immunoSEQ Assay, a bias-controlled multiplex PCR, was used to amplify TCRbeta CDR3 regions from genomic DNA. On the authors' methods: Nucleated cell counts per sample were estimated from amplification of reference gene primers within the assay. To quantify the absolute abundance of each unique TCRbeta CDR3 rearrangement, sequence reads were collapsed and filtered. Productive Simpson clonality was computed per sample as the square root of Simpson's diversity index over productive rearrangements. TCRdb provides this immuneACCESS table in a form limited to in-frame rearrangements. Some clones are lacking; in checked studies, under half of them reflect an unresolved V gene, and why the rest are absent is not known. The DNA gave D and trimming, while V, J and clone size come from that table. This sample has roughly 280,000 clones in its table, and roughly 87% of those were observed once. Roughly 2% of the sample lies in the top ten.

Trimming costs V 4 bases and J 2 bases, and their ends lie 11 bases apart. The germline V gene gives CDR1 as MDHEN and CDR2 as SYDVKM. CDR3 length: 14 amino acids, cysteine to phenylalanine. Solely the CDR3 DNA is kept, with 42 bases framed from the first base. The receptor comes from a woman aged 45-65 years who had recovered from COVID-19. Recombination connected TRBV28 to TRBJ1-2; TRBD1 might be the D gene, on 5 matching bases. The specimen sequenced was peripheral blood. The nucleotide sequence is given as TGTGCCAGCAGTTCCATTGGGGCGAACTATGGCTACACCTTC. This gives the protein CASSSIGANYGYTF.